These 32 T cell receptor beta chains came from one sample sequenced in a study of T cell responses to AZD1222 COVID-19 vaccine. Repertoires were generated with immunoSEQ multiplex PCR, while TCRdb's copy carries only in-frame clones and drops some. In the table there are fewer than 300,000 clones, 85% to 95% of which are singletons. The sample consisted of peripheral blood, taken on day 0 of AZD1222 vaccination. The origin of the receptors is an adult in good health.

In its sample, this clone was seen a few times. The gene calls are TRBV27 and TRBJ2-4; D call uncertain. Trimming pared 8 bases from V and 5 bases from J, leaving 13 bases between. This CDR3 comprises 13 residues. Per the germline V gene, CDR1 is MNHEY and CDR2 is SMNVEV (reference sequence). The CDR3 loop reads CASSSWAQNIQYF. The CDR3 nucleotides are TGTGCCAGCTCCTCGTGGGCGCAAAACATTCAGTACTTC.

This chain links TRBV27 with TRBJ2-5, with 12 bases that match TRBD2. The CDR3 length is 15 residues. The V gene end was trimmed by 5 bases and the J gene end by 5 bases; junction bases not matched to a gene: 6. Germline loops: CDR1 MNHEY, CDR2 SMNVEV (reference sequence). The CDR3 coding sequence is TGTGCCAGCAGTAGATCTAGCGGGGGGGCCGAGACCCAGTACTTC. This sequence encodes CASSRSSGGAETQYF.

For this clone: Germline is not matched at one junction end, which may reflect a read error. The chain couples TRBV7-9 to TRBJ1-3, with D possibly matching TRBD1 (5 bases). CDR1 is SEHNR and CDR2 is FQNEAQ in the germline V gene (reference sequence). The CDR3 is 11 amino acids. The CDR3 DNA reads as TGTGCCAGCAGAGGCAGTAAGGGGTCCCATTTT. This sequence encodes CASRGSKGSHF.

The chain has TRBV2 and TRBJ2-7; tentatively, D is TRBD1 (5 bases). The germline V gene encodes CDR1 SNHLY and CDR2 FYNNEI. Trimming pared 3 bases from V and 4 bases from J, leaving 13 bases between. This CDR3 spans 14 amino acids. CDR3 protein: CASSDRDRPYEQYF. The CDR3 DNA reads as TGTGCCAGCAGTGACAGGGATCGCCCGTACGAGCAGTACTTC. Using reference TRBV2 and TRBJ2-7 for the parts outside the CDR3, the full variable domain is EPEVTQTPSHQVTQMGQEVILRCVPISNHLYFYWYRQILGQKVEFLVSFYNNEISEKSEIFDDQFSVERPDGSNFTLKIRSTKLEDSAMYFCASSDRDRPYEQYFGPGTRLTVT.

The J gene is TRBJ2-5, the V gene TRBV7-3, with a tentative D call TRBD2 (6 bases). Looked up from germline, CDR1 is SGHTA and CDR2 is FQGTGA. V lost 5 bases, J lost 5 bases, and 18 bases lay in between. This CDR3 is built from 15 residues. CDR3 coding DNA: TGTGCCAGCAGCCCTTCCTCGGGGGAGGCGGAGACCCAGTACTTC. This encodes CASSPSSGEAETQYF.

The gene calls are TRBV19 and TRBJ2-1; D unclear. Germline loops: CDR1 LNHDA, CDR2 SQIVND (reference sequence). The CDR3 runs 13 residues. V was clipped by 6 bases and J by 1 base, with 7 bases between them. CDR3 bases: TGTGCCAGTAGCTTGGGGTCCTACAATGAGCAGTTCTTC. This sequence encodes CASSLGSYNEQFF.

CDR3 in DNA: TGTGCCAGTAGTATGGGGGGGTCCGAGCAGTACTTC. This codes for CASSMGGSEQYF. V usage is TRBV19 and J usage is TRBJ2-7, with TRBD2 matching 7 bases. Looked up from germline, CDR1 is LNHDA and CDR2 is SQIVND (reference sequence). This CDR3 region has 12 residues. V gave up 3 bases and J gave up 6 bases; unmatched junction bases: 2.

This chain connects TRBV5-1 to TRBJ2-2; D gene unclear. CDR3 size: 14 residues. CDR1 SGHRS and CDR2 YFSETQ come from the germline V gene. V was trimmed by 1 base and J by 5 bases, leaving 9 bases between them. CDR3 sequence: CASSLKGSTGELFF. The CDR3 DNA sequence: TGCGCCAGCAGCTTGAAGGGTTCGACCGGGGAGCTGTTTTTT.

This chain joins TRBV7-8 and TRBJ1-1, with unresolved D. V lost 2 bases to trimming and J lost 4 bases, with 11 bases between them. The CDR3 is made up of 14 amino acids. The germline gives CDR1 SGHVS, CDR2 FQNEAQ. The CDR3 nucleotides are TGTGCCAGCAGCTTAAGGTCAAGACCCACTGAAGCTTTCTTT. Its protein is CASSLRSRPTEAFF.

As for this clone: Other DNA variants within this sample encode the same CDR3. The chain employs TRBV5-4 and TRBJ2-7; D is perhaps TRBD2 (5 bases). Deletions cut 5 bases from V and 1 base from J, with 7 bases between. CDR3 length equals 12 residues. Looked up from germline, CDR1 is SGHNT and CDR2 is YYREEE (reference sequence). This CDR3 reads CASSWTSYEQYF. CDR3 bases: TGTGCCAGCAGTTGGACTTCCTACGAGCAGTACTTC.

This sequence joins TRBV2 and TRBJ2-1; tentative D call: TRBD1 (6 bases). CDR1 and CDR2 from the germline V gene are SNHLY and FYNNEI. This CDR3 has 15 residues. Trimming shortened V by 10 bases and J by 0 bases, and 16 bases separated the two germline ends. CDR3 DNA: TGTGCCACGTCAGGGGCGTCCGGCTCCTACAATGAGCAGTTCTTC. It is translated as CATSGASGSYNEQFF.

This chain connects TRBV28 to TRBJ2-7, with D perhaps TRBD2 (5 bases). Germline V gene sequence: CDR1 MDHEN, CDR2 SYDVKM. The V end lost 5 bases, the J end lost 7 bases, and 9 bases lay between the germline ends. The CDR3 has 11 amino acids. The CDR3 sequence is CASSIRGEQYF. In DNA form, the CDR3 reads TGTGCCAGCAGTATTCGCGGGGAGCAGTACTTC.

The chain links TRBV5-5 to TRBJ2-6; D gene ambiguous. Germline CDR1 SGHKS, CDR2 YYEKEE (reference sequence). The germline V and J ends were trimmed by 4 bases and 4 bases, with 12 bases remaining between them. The CDR3 sequence is 15 residues long. CDR3 sequence: CASSPPLRGANVLTF. CDR3 DNA: TGTGCCAGCAGCCCGCCTTTAAGGGGGGCCAACGTCCTGACTTTC.

V and J are TRBV3-1 (or the pseudogene TRBV3-2) and TRBJ1-6; no firm D call. V was shortened by 3 bases and J by 0 bases, with 18 bases between the two germline ends. The CDR3 length is 19 residues. Germline assignment: CDR1 LGHDT and CDR2 YNNKEL (reference sequence). This chain's CDR3 is CASSQASEQPSSYNSPLHF. As DNA, the CDR3 is TGTGCCAGCAGCCAGGCATCTGAACAGCCAAGCTCCTATAATTCACCCCTCCACTTT.

This chain links TRBV25-1 with TRBJ2-3, with D unresolved. Germline assignment: CDR1 MGHDK and CDR2 SYGVNS. Trimming pared 8 bases from V and 1 base from J, leaving 13 bases between. There are 14 residues in the CDR3. This CDR3 reads CASATQTGTDTQYF. Here the CDR3 DNA reads TGTGCCAGCGCGACTCAGACGGGCACAGATACGCAGTATTTT.

The genes are TRBV3-1 (or the pseudogene TRBV3-2) and TRBJ2-1, with 14 bases matching TRBD2. The junction had 3 bases not matched to a gene; V was cut back by 4 bases and J by 7 bases. The CDR3 runs 15 residues. The germline CDR1 and CDR2 sequences are LGHDT and YNNKEL (reference sequence). The CDR3 nucleotides are TGTGCCAGCAGCCCACGGACTAGCGGGGGGAATGAGCAGTTCTTC. Protein product: CASSPRTSGGNEQFF.

The chain joins TRBV7-2 to TRBJ2-7; D is perhaps TRBD2 (6 bases). The CDR3 is 16 residues long. Germline V lookup: CDR1 SGHTA, CDR2 FQGNSA. The V end was cut by 2 bases, the J end by 5 bases, with 19 bases between. The CDR3 loop is CASSLFWSGSFDEQYF. As DNA, the CDR3 is TGTGCCAGCAGCTTATTTTGGTCCGGGAGTTTCGACGAGCAGTACTTC.

V is TRBV6-2 or TRBV6-3 and J is TRBJ1-4; D call uncertain. Germline CDR1 is MNHEY and CDR2 is SVGEGT. The CDR3 covers 15 residues. Trimming took 0 bases from V and 7 from J, leaving 12 bases between them. The CDR3 DNA follows: TGTGCCAGCAGTTACTCGAACGCCGGCTCTGAAAAACTGTTTTTT. It specifies CASSYSNAGSEKLFF.

Comment on this clone: Other DNA sequences in the same sample also yield this CDR3. V is TRBV3-1 (or the pseudogene TRBV3-2) and J is TRBJ2-2, with D unclear. V dropped 1 base and J dropped 4 bases, with 1 base sitting between them. This CDR3 contains 12 residues. Germline lookup yields CDR1 LGHDT and CDR2 YNNKEL (reference sequence). The CDR3 here is CASSQATGELFF. The CDR3 DNA follows: TGTGCCAGCAGCCAAGCCACCGGGGAGCTGTTTTTT.

The chain combines TRBV6-6 with TRBJ1-5; perhaps TRBD1 as D (5 bases). Germline values: CDR1 MNHNY, CDR2 SVGAGI (reference sequence). Trimming cost V 5 bases and J 4 bases, with 15 bases left between them. The CDR3 totals 15 residues. CDR3 residues: CASSGTALLNQPQHF. The CDR3 coding sequence is TGTGCCAGCAGTGGGACCGCTCTACTGAATCAGCCCCAGCATTTT.

As to this clone: One junction end does not reproduce the germline sequence, and a read error may be involved. The chain recombines TRBV6-1 with TRBJ1-1; 9 nucleotides agree with TRBD1. CDR1 MNHNS and CDR2 SASEGT come from the germline V gene. This CDR3 spans 14 amino acids. The CDR3 nucleotides read TGTGCCAGCAGCGAAGACAGGGGGGACACTGAAGCTTTCTTT. Its protein is CASSEDRGDTEAFF.

This rearrangement joins TRBV19 to TRBJ2-7; D possibly corresponds to TRBD1 (6 bases). CDR3 size: 14 residues. The V and J ends lost 1 base and 2 bases respectively, with 9 bases between them. Germline V gives CDR1 LNHDA, CDR2 SQIVND (reference sequence). The CDR3 nucleotides read TGTGCCAGTAGTATAGGGGACACGGCCTACGAGCAGTACTTC. Protein: CASSIGDTAYEQYF.

This clone was counted between two and nine times. V usage is TRBV10-3 and J usage is TRBJ1-5; 7 bases are shared with TRBD1. The V gene end was trimmed by 10 bases and the J gene end by 2 bases; junction bases not matched to a gene: 8. Germline assignment: CDR1 ENHRY and CDR2 SYGVKD. This CDR3 region has 14 residues. The CDR3 loop is CATAKTGGNQPQHF. The CDR3, as DNA: TGTGCCACTGCCAAAACAGGGGGCAATCAGCCCCAGCATTTT.

The chain employs TRBV4-3 and TRBJ2-7, with TRBD1 matching 8 bases. The CDR3 length is 15 residues. The V segment lost 0 bases and the J segment 3 bases; nucleotides outside the gene matches: 4. Germline V gene lookup returns CDR1 LGHNA and CDR2 YSLEER. The CDR3 DNA reads as TGCGCCAGCAGCCAAGAGAGACAGGGGATCTACGAGCAGTACTTC. Translation: CASSQERQGIYEQYF.

The J gene is TRBJ1-2, the V gene TRBV6-5; D gene unclear. The CDR3 sequence is 12 residues long. The germline gives CDR1 MNHEY, CDR2 SVGAGI. V lost 3 bases, J lost 4 bases, and 6 bases lay in between. The DNA of the CDR3 is TGTGCCAGCAGTTATGGCAGCTATGGCTACACCTTC. As protein: CASSYGSYGYTF.

The V gene is TRBV6-5, the J gene TRBJ1-5, with a possible D match to TRBD1 (5 bases). With 4 bases removed from V and 4 bases from J, the gap between germline ends came to 17 bases. This CDR3 comprises 16 residues. Germline CDR1 is MNHEY and CDR2 is SVGAGI. CDR3 region: CASSSTDVGGNQPQHF. The CDR3 DNA reads as TGTGCCAGCAGTTCTACGGATGTGGGGGGTAATCAGCCCCAGCATTTT.

The chain couples TRBV25-1 to TRBJ2-5, with D hard to call. Between the trimmed V and J ends, which lost 3 bases and 3 bases, there was a span of 8 bases. The CDR3 length is 13 residues. Germline assignment: CDR1 MGHDK and CDR2 SYGVNS. The chain's CDR3 is CASSDTLKETQYF. The CDR3 coding sequence is TGTGCCAGCAGTGACACTCTAAAAGAGACCCAGTACTTC.

J is TRBJ1-5 and V is TRBV19, with 7 bases identical to TRBD1. The germline CDR1 and CDR2 sequences are LNHDA and SQIVND (reference sequence). Trimming cost V 4 bases and J 2 bases; bases outside gene matches: 2. The CDR3 contains 14 residues. The CDR3 coding sequence is TGTGCCAGTAGTACAGGGGGGGGCAATCAGCCCCAGCATTTT. Encoded protein: CASSTGGGNQPQHF. Looking up the rest from reference TRBV19 and TRBJ1-5 gives the full variable domain: DGGITQSPKYLFRKEGQNVTLSCEQNLNHDAMYWYRQDPGQGLRLIYYSQIVNDFQKGDIAEGYSVSREKKESFPLTVTSAQKNPTAFYLCASSTGGGNQPQHFGDGTRLSIL.

The chain uses TRBV7-2 and TRBJ2-1; TRBD2 is a possible D gene (6 bases). Germline V gives CDR1 SGHTA, CDR2 FQGNSA. Trimming removed 6 bases at V and 6 bases at J, with 12 bases between. The CDR3 is made up of 13 amino acids. The CDR3: CASRTGSVNEQFF. Here the CDR3 DNA reads TGTGCCAGCAGAACCGGGAGCGTCAATGAGCAGTTCTTC.

The CDR3 is CATSREPRKLFF. The CDR3 coding sequence is TGTGCCACCAGCAGAGAACCCAGAAAACTGTTTTTT. This sequence joins TRBV15 and TRBJ1-4; D is undetermined. Germline-derived CDR1 and CDR2 are LNHNV and YYDKDF (reference sequence). This CDR3 is 12 amino acids long. Trimming shortened V by 0 bases and J by 10 bases, and 6 bases separated the two germline ends.

The chain uses TRBV6-2 or TRBV6-3 and TRBJ2-5; 8 bases are a match to TRBD1. Unmatched junction bases numbered 11, after V lost 3 bases and J lost 2 bases. The CDR3 totals 17 residues. Germline V CDR1 and CDR2: MNHEY, SVGEGT. The CDR3, as DNA: TGTGCCAGCAGTTATACGACAGGGGAGAGGGGTCAAGAGACCCAGTACTTC. Encoded protein: CASSYTTGERGQETQYF.

The chain is built from TRBV7-2 and TRBJ2-1, with 9 bases lining up with TRBD1. Germline CDR1 is SGHTA and CDR2 is FQGNSA. The trim removed 2 bases at V and 6 bases at J, leaving 2 bases unmatched. The CDR3 covers 14 residues. The CDR3 bases are TGTGCCAGCAGCTTAAGGGACAGGGTCAATGAGCAGTTCTTC. Residues: CASSLRDRVNEQFF.